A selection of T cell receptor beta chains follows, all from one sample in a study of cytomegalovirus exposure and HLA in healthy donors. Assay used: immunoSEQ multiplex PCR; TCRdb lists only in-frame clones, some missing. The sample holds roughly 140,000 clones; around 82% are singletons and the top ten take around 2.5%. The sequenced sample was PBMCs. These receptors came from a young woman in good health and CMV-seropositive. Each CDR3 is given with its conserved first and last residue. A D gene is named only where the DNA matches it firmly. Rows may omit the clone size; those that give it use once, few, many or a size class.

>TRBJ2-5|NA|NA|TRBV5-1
TGCGCCAGCAGCAGCAGGGGATGGTGGGAGACCCAGTACTTC
CASSSRGWWETQYF
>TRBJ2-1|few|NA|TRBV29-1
TGCAGCGCCTCTAACAATGAGCAGTTCTTC
CSASNNEQFF
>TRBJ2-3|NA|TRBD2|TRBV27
TGTGCCAGCAGAAACGGACTAGCGGAAGATACGCAGTATTTT
CASRNGLAEDTQYF
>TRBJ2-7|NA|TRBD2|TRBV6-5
TGTGCCAGCAGTTACTCGGGAGGGCACTACGAGCAGTACTTC
CASSYSGGHYEQYF
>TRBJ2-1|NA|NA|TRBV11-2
TGTGCCAGCAGCTTTAGGGGGAGTCGGCGGAGTGATGAGCAGTTCTTC
CASSFRGSRRSDEQFF
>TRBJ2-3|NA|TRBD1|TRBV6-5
TGTGCCAGCAGTTACCGGGACAGAGAAACAGATACGCAGTATTTT
CASSYRDRETDTQYF
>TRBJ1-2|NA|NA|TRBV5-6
TGTGCCAGCAGCCCTCTACAGGGCTCCTATGGCTACACCTTC
CASSPLQGSYGYTF
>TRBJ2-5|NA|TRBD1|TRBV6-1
TGTGCCAGCAGTGAATCGACAGGGTACGAGACCCAGTACTTC
CASSESTGYETQYF
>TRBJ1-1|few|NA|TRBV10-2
TGCGCCAGCAGTGAGTCTCCTTCCGGGGCTTTCTTT
CASSESPSGAFF
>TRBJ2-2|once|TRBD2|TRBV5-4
TGTGCCAGCAGCTTTAGTCTAGCGGGGGTGAACACCGGGGAGCTGTTTTTT
CASSFSLAGVNTGELFF
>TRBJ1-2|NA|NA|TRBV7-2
TGTGCCAGCAGCTTAGGGAACAGTAACTATGGCTACACCTTC
CASSLGNSNYGYTF
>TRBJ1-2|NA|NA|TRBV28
TGTGCCAGCAGTTTCGCGGGTGGTGGCTACACCTTC
CASSFAGGGYTF
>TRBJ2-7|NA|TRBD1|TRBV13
TGTGCCAGCAGTTACGGACAGGGCGCTTCCTACGAGCAGTACTTC
CASSYGQGASYEQYF
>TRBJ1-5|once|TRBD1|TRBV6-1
TGTGCCAGCAGTGGGACAGGGGCAAGCAATCAGCCCCAGCATTTT
CASSGTGASNQPQHF
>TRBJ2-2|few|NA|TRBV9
TGTGCCAGCAGCGTAGGCGGGGGCATGAACACCGGGGAGCTGTTTTTT
CASSVGGGMNTGELFF
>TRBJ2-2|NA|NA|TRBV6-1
TGTGCCAGCGGGGGAGGCAGGCACGGGGAGCTGTTTTTT
CASGGGRHGELFF
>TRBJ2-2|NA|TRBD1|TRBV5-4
TGTGCCAGCAGCCCGAGGACAGGGGGAAGGGCCGGGGAGCTGTTTTTT
CASSPRTGGRAGELFF
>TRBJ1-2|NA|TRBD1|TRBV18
TGTGCCAGCTCACTGGGACAGGGGGACTATGGCTACACCTTC
CASSLGQGDYGYTF
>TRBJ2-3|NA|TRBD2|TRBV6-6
TGTGCCAGCGAGACTAGCTCCTCTAGCACAGATACGCAGTATTTT
CASETSSSSTDTQYF
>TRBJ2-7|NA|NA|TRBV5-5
TGTGCCAGCAGCCAGAGATGGTCACGAGCTTACTACGAGCAGTACTTC
CASSQRWSRAYYEQYF
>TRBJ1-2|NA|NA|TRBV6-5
TGTGCCAGCAGCCAGGGACTGGAGGGCTACACCTTC
CASSQGLEGYTF
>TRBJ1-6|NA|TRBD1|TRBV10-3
TGTGCCATCAGTGAAAGGGGGCTGGATAATTCACCCCTCCACTTT
CAISERGLDNSPLHF
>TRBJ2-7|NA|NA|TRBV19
TGTGCCAGTAGTATAGCGGAGTCCTACGAGCAGTACTTC
CASSIAESYEQYF
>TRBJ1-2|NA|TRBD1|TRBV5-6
TGTGCCAGCAGCTTCTGGGACAGGGCCGCGGGGGGGTATGGCTACACCTTC
CASSFWDRAAGGYGYTF
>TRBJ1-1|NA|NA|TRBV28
TGTGCCAGCAGTTTATTCCGCCTCGGAGGGGACACTGAAGCTTTCTTT
CASSLFRLGGDTEAFF
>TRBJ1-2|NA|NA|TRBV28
TGTGCCAGCAGTTTGGGGGCACCCCGAGGCTATGGCTACACCTTC
CASSLGAPRGYGYTF
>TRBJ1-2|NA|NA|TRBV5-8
TGTGCCAGCAGCTTGTGGTACATAAGCTATGGCTACACCTTC
CASSLWYISYGYTF
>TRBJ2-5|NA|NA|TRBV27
TGTGCCAGCAGTATCAGTCCGGGGATAATCGGCGAGACCCAGTACTTC
CASSISPGIIGETQYF
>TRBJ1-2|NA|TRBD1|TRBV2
TGTGCCAGCAGTGGGGGGACAGACTATGGCTACACCTTC
CASSGGTDYGYTF
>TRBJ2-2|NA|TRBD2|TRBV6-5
TGTGCCAGCGGGTACACGGGGGGTACCGGGGAGCTGTTTTTT
CASGYTGGTGELFF
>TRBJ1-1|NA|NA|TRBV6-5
TGTGCCAGCAGTTACAGGCAGGGTGCCACTGAAGCTTTCTTT
CASSYRQGATEAFF
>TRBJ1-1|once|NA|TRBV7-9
TGTGCCAGCAGCGTACGACCGGGCCGCGGGATGAACACTGAAGCTTTCTTT
CASSVRPGRGMNTEAFF
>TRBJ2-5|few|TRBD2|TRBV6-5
TGTGCCAGCAGTTACGGAACTAGCGGGGGCCAAGAGACCCAGTACTTC
CASSYGTSGGQETQYF
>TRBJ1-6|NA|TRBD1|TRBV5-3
TGTGCCAGAAGGCACAGGGGTTCACCCCTCCACTTT
CARRHRGSPLHF
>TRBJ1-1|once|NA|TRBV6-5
TGTGCCAGCAGTTACCGACTGACAGGGAACACTGAAGCTTTCTTT
CASSYRLTGNTEAFF
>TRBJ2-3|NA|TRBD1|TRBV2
TGTGCCAGCAGTGAACTACAGGGGGTTGACACAGATACGCAGTATTTT
CASSELQGVDTDTQYF
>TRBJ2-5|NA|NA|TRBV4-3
TGCGCCAGCAGCCAAGGAGCGGCTGGAAAAGAGACCCAGTACTTC
CASSQGAAGKETQYF
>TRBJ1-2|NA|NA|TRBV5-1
TGCGCCAGCAGCCATGACAGAAACTATGGCTACACCTTC
CASSHDRNYGYTF
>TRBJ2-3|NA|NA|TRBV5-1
TGCGCCAGCAGCTCAGGGGACAATACAGATACGCAGTATTTT
CASSSGDNTDTQYF
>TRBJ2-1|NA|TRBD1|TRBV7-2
TGTGCCAGCAGCTCCGGGACAGGTTACTACAATGAGCAGTTCTTC
CASSSGTGYYNEQFF
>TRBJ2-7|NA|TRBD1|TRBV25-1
TGTGCCAGCAGTGAATCCGGGACAGGGCGGTACGGGCAGTACTTC
CASSESGTGRYGQYF
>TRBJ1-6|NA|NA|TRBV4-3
TGCGCCAGCAGCCAAGATAACTCAGCGGGTTCACCCCTCCACTTT
CASSQDNSAGSPLHF
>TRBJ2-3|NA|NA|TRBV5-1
TGCGCCAGCGCAGGAGGTGAAGGCACAGATACGCAGTATTTT
CASAGGEGTDTQYF
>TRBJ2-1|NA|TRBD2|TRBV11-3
TGTGCCAGCAGCTACGAACTAGCGGGGGGGAACAATGAGCAGTTCTTC
CASSYELAGGNNEQFF
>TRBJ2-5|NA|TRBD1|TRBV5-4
TGTGCCAGCAGCTCTACCCCGACAGGGGGCAGAGAGACCCAGTACTTC
CASSSTPTGGRETQYF
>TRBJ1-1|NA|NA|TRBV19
TGTGCCAGTAGTATACTCGGCACTGAAGCTTTCTTT
CASSILGTEAFF
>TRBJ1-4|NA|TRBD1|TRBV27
TGTGCCAGCAGTCACGGACAGGGGGCAGATGAAAAACTGTTTTTT
CASSHGQGADEKLFF
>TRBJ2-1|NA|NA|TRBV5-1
TGCGCCAGCAGCTTGGAGGCGGATGAGCAGTTCTTC
CASSLEADEQFF
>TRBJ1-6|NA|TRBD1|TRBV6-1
TGTGCCAGCAGTGAAAAGGGCCCGGGACAGGGGTACAATTCACCCCTCCACTTT
CASSEKGPGQGYNSPLHF
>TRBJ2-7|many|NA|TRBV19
TGTGCCAGTAGTATAACAGGCGAGCAGTACTTC
CASSITGEQYF
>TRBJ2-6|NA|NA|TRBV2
TGTGCCAGCAGAGTACAGGTGGCTGGGGCCAACGTCCTGACTTTC
CASRVQVAGANVLTF
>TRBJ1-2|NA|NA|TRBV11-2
TGTGCCAGCAGCTTAGGGGGCGGCAGGTTGAGTGGCTACACCTTC
CASSLGGGRLSGYTF
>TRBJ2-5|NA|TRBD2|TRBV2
TGTGCCAGCTTAGCGGGGGGGCAACATGAGACCCAGTACTTC
CASLAGGQHETQYF
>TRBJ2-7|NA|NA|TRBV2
TGTGCCAGCAGTAGAGAGCCCGGCTACGAGCAGTACTTC
CASSREPGYEQYF
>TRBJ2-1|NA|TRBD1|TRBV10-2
TGCGCCAGCGGCCGGGACAGCTACAATGAGCAGTTCTTC
CASGRDSYNEQFF
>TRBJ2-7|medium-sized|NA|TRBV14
TGTGCCAGCAGCCCCGGTACAGGGCGGGGGTACGAGCAGTACTTC
CASSPGTGRGYEQYF
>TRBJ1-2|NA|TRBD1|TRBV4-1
TGCGCCAGCAGCTTACCCGGGACAGGGGATGGCTACACCTTC
CASSLPGTGDGYTF
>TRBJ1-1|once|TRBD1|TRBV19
TGTGCCAGTAGTTCGGGACAGGGATTGAACACTGAAGCTTTCTTT
CASSSGQGLNTEAFF
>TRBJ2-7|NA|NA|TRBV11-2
TGTGCCAGCAGCTTAGGACGGGGACCGGGGGATAACGAGCAGTACTTC
CASSLGRGPGDNEQYF
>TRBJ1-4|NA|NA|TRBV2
TGTGCCAGCGGGGCAGGGGCAACTAATGAAAAACTGTTTTTT
CASGAGATNEKLFF